The 27 T cell receptor beta chains below come from one sample, sequenced in a study of blood T cells in healthy people across ages. The authors ran a second PCR of about 6 to 11 cycles using a sample-barcoded 5' primer and a J-beta primer mix. MiXCR was run by TCRdb on the 5' RACE reads, yielding one entry per CDR3 protein. The sample gives more than 600,000 distinct CDR3 sequences, 25% of which show up once; 9.4% is in the top ten. These same data were also listed under a study on T cells of mothers and their children.

The material sequenced was blood. The receptors were sampled from a boy aged 10-17 years in good health.

The chain has TRBV7-2 and TRBJ1-2, with D possibly being TRBD1 (5 bases). Germline V gene data show CDR1 as SGHTA and CDR2 as FQGNSA. CDR3 length: 12 residues. V gave up 7 bases and J gave up 8 bases, with 14 bases separating them. In nucleotides, the CDR3 is TGTGCCAGCAACAAACAGGCCTTAGGCTACACCTTC. This codes for CASNKQALGYTF.

This clonotype was found a few times. The chain carries TRBV7-6 and TRBJ2-6, with D possibly matching TRBD1 (6 bases). The ends were cut back, 5 bases at V and 9 bases at J, with 11 bases in the middle. The V gene's germline CDR1 is SGHVS and CDR2 FNYEAQ. The length of the CDR3 is 13 residues. DNA of the CDR3: TGTGCCAGCAGCACCACGGACAGCAACGTCCTGACTTTC. This codes for CASSTTDSNVLTF.

This clonotype has more than one count but fewer than ten. The V gene is TRBV6-5, the J gene TRBJ1-4; no clear D. CDR1 MNHEY and CDR2 SVGAGI come from the germline V gene. The CDR3 consists of 15 residues. V gave up 0 bases and J gave up 7 bases, with 12 bases separating them. The CDR3 protein is CASSYSWGVGEKLFF. DNA of the CDR3: TGTGCCAGCAGTTACTCGTGGGGAGTCGGTGAAAAACTGTTTTTT.

Only a few counts were recorded for this clonotype. The V call is TRBV4-1, the J call TRBJ2-3; TRBD2 is a possible D gene (6 bases). CDR1 and CDR2 (germline): MGHRA, YSYEKL. Trimming removed 3 bases from V and 6 bases from J, with 16 bases in between. This CDR3 has 15 amino acids. CDR3 in DNA: TGCGCCAGCAGCCACCCCGACCGACGGGGGGATACGCAGTATTTT. Its translation: CASSHPDRRGDTQYF.

A remark on this clonotype: Compared with germline, one end of the junction differs, possibly owing to a read error. The chain carries TRBV29-1 and TRBJ1-2; 10 bases map to TRBD1. The CDR3 covers 14 residues. The V gene's germline CDR1 is SQVTM and CDR2 ANQGSEA. The CDR3 DNA sequence: TGCAGCGTTTCCGGGGACAGGGGTCCTTATGGCCACACCTTC. Protein: CSVSGDRGPYGHTF.

The V gene is TRBV29-1, the J gene TRBJ2-1; tentative D call: TRBD2 (7 bases). Germline assignment: CDR1 SQVTM and CDR2 ANQGSEA. There are 14 residues in the CDR3. V lost 4 bases, J lost 4 bases, and 14 bases lay in between. CDR3: CSVVEGGLYNEQFF. The CDR3 region has the DNA TGCAGCGTTGTGGAAGGGGGACTATACAATGAGCAGTTCTTC.

Ten or more counts support this clonotype. The chain is built from TRBV7-9 and TRBJ2-5; a possible D gene is TRBD1 (6 bases). Trimming pared 5 bases from V and 4 bases from J, leaving 11 bases between. Germline CDR1 reads SEHNR; CDR2 reads FQNEAQ (reference sequence). This CDR3 is built from 13 residues. The CDR3 DNA is TGTGCCAGCAGCACAGGGTTGGGAGAGACCCAGTACTTC. Translated, it gives CASSTGLGETQYF.

The chain links TRBV4-2 to TRBJ2-7, with TRBD2 as a possible D gene (6 bases). CDR1 and CDR2 (germline): LGHNA, YNFKEQ. V was clipped by 2 bases and J by 2 bases, with 13 bases between them. CDR3 length: 15 amino acids. CDR3: CASSQKEGRAYEQYF. CDR3 coding DNA: TGTGCCAGCAGCCAAAAGGAGGGACGGGCCTACGAGCAGTACTTC.

The chain carries TRBV28 and TRBJ2-1; 8 bases line up with TRBD2. V was pared by 7 bases and J by 6 bases, with 11 bases of the junction left unmatched. This CDR3 spans 15 amino acids. CDR1 and CDR2 from the germline V gene are MDHEN and SYDVKM. As DNA, the CDR3 is TGTGCCAGCATCTCTTTAGCGGGATGGACCAATGAGCAGTTCTTC. Residues: CASISLAGWTNEQFF.

This clonotype has a handful of counts. The chain couples TRBV24-1 to TRBJ2-5; the match to TRBD2 covers 7 bases. TRBJ2-1 matches the DNA end more closely, so the J call is doubtful. This CDR3 region has 14 residues. Germline CDR1 reads KGHDR; CDR2 reads SFDVKD. CDR3 loop: CATSPWEGNPEQFF. The CDR3 nucleotides are TGTGCCACCAGTCCTTGGGAGGGGAACCCTGAGCAGTTCTTC.

This clonotype has just a few counts. This CDR3 is CSVIGLELGETQYF. CDR3 DNA sequence: TGCAGCGTTATAGGACTGGAGCTCGGAGAGACCCAGTACTTC. The chain links TRBV29-1 to TRBJ2-5; a possible D gene is TRBD2 (5 bases). CDR3 length: 14 amino acids. The V gene's germline CDR1 is SQVTM and CDR2 ANQGSEA. The germline V and J ends were trimmed by 5 bases and 4 bases, with 17 bases remaining between them.

The gene calls are TRBV7-2 and TRBJ2-3; 15 positions match TRBD2. The CDR3 covers 18 residues. The trim removed 5 bases at V and 6 bases at J, leaving 12 bases unmatched. The V gene's germline CDR1 is SGHTA and CDR2 FQGNSA. CDR3 sequence (DNA): TGTGCCAGCAGCCATGGACTAGCGGGAGGGCCTTTCGCCGATACGCAGTATTTT. Protein product: CASSHGLAGGPFADTQYF.

This clonotype occurred many times. The rearrangement links TRBV7-8 to TRBJ2-5; the D call may be TRBD1 or TRBD2 (5 bases each). Germline CDR1 SGHVS, CDR2 FQNEAQ. This CDR3 has 14 residues. V was trimmed by 5 bases and J by 13 bases, leaving 23 bases between them. The DNA for the CDR3 is TGTGCCAGCAGCGGGGCTTGGGTGGGGGTCACGGCGTACTTC. Translating gives CASSGAWVGVTAYF.

The table lists this clonotype with a few counts. CDR3 region: CASSSLQGRATQYF. CDR3 bases: TGTGCCAGCAGTTCCTTACAGGGTCGGGCGACCCAGTACTTC. This chain uses TRBV6-5 with TRBJ2-5, with a possible D match to TRBD1 (6 bases). Germline CDR1 and CDR2: MNHEY and SVGAGI. Between the trimmed V and J ends, which lost 4 bases and 7 bases, there was a span of 16 bases. This CDR3 has 14 amino acids.

V and J are TRBV7-6 and TRBJ1-4, with D hard to call. The V gene's germline CDR1 is SGHVS and CDR2 FNYEAQ. The CDR3 runs 14 residues. Trimming removed 2 bases at V and 7 bases at J, with 11 bases between. The CDR3 sequence is CASSLLFLAEKLFF. CDR3 in DNA: TGTGCCAGCAGCTTACTTTTTCTGGCTGAAAAACTGTTTTTT.

This clonotype was seen only a few times. The V call is TRBV6-1, the J call TRBJ2-1; 11 bases agree with TRBD2. CDR3 length: 15 amino acids. With 0 bases clipped from V and 6 bases from J, the junction kept 1 base outside the gene matches. Germline CDR1 is MNHNS and CDR2 is SASEGT. The CDR3 DNA is TGTGCCAGCAGTGAAGCTAGCGGGGGGGCCAATGAGCAGTTCTTC. Encoded protein: CASSEASGGANEQFF.

This clonotype turned up a few times. The chain carries TRBV29-1 and TRBJ2-5; D may be TRBD1 (5 bases). Judging by the DNA end, TRBJ2-7 fits better; the J call may be wrong. Germline V CDR1 and CDR2: SQVTM, ANQGSEA. The CDR3 runs 11 residues. The CDR3 DNA follows: TGCAGCGTTGAACAGGGCTACGAGCAGTACTTC. This gives the protein CSVEQGYEQYF.

The rearrangement links TRBV18 to TRBJ1-5; D possibly corresponds to TRBD1 (6 bases). Trimming cost V 3 bases and J 5 bases, with 11 bases left between them. The CDR3 contains 14 residues. The germline CDR1 and CDR2 sequences are KGHSH and LQKENI. CDR3 DNA sequence: TGTGCCAGCTCACCTGGACAGAACGATCAGCCCCAGCATTTT. Translating it yields CASSPGQNDQPQHF. Complete variable domain (other parts from reference TRBV18 and TRBJ1-5): NAGVMQNPRHLVRRRGQEARLRCSPMKGHSHVYWYRQLPEEGLKFMVYLQKENIIDESGMPKERFSAEFPKEGPSILRIQQVVRGDSAAYFCASSPGQNDQPQHFGDGTRLSIL.

The chain recombines TRBV5-5 with TRBJ2-4, with 12 bases aligning to TRBD2. In germline, CDR1 is SGHKS, CDR2 YYEKEE (reference sequence). The CDR3 runs 15 residues. After removal of 4 bases from V and 11 bases from J, the junction contained 10 bases not matched to a gene. The CDR3 protein is CASSRTSGVNHLQYF. In DNA, the CDR3 is TGTGCCAGCAGCCGGACTAGCGGGGTCAACCATCTTCAGTACTTC.

The rearrangement links TRBV5-1 to TRBJ2-6; D call uncertain. The CDR3 sequence is 15 residues long. V lost 0 bases and J 2 bases, leaving 6 bases between the germline ends. The germline gives CDR1 SGHRS, CDR2 YFSETQ. CDR3 DNA: TGCGCCAGCAGCTTGGGGCAGACTGGGGCCAACGTCCTGACTTTC. Protein: CASSLGQTGANVLTF.

The V and J genes are TRBV11-3 and TRBJ1-1, with 12 nucleotides matching TRBD1. CDR1 and CDR2 from the germline V gene are SGHNT and YENEEA. CDR3 length equals 16 residues. The V and J ends lost 3 bases and 4 bases, in that order; junction bases with no gene match: 6. The DNA for the CDR3 is TGTGCCAGCAGCTTGGGGACAGGGGGCGCGAGCACTGAAGCTTTCTTT. Residues: CASSLGTGGASTEAFF.

This clonotype was observed a single time. CDR3 DNA sequence: TGTGCCAGCAGCTTCCATTTACTAGTTACCTACGAGCAGTACTTC. Amino acids: CASSFHLLVTYEQYF. V gene TRBV7-9 combines with J gene TRBJ2-7; D may be TRBD2 (5 bases). Trimming removed 3 bases at V and 2 bases at J, with 14 bases between. The CDR3 spans 15 residues. Germline V CDR1 and CDR2: SEHNR, FQNEAQ (reference sequence).

Notes on this clonotype: Mismatch with germline at one junction end may stem from a read error. This chain links TRBV7-9 with TRBJ2-5; 9 nucleotides match TRBD2. CDR3 length: 16 residues. CDR1 and CDR2 (germline): SEHNR, FQNEAQ (reference sequence). CDR3: CASSSIAGADQETQYF. CDR3 in DNA: TGCGCCAGCAGCTCCATAGCGGGGGCCGACCAAGAGACCCAGTACTTC.

In this sample, this clonotype turned up many times. V is TRBV14 and J is TRBJ2-5; D gene unclear. This CDR3 region has 13 residues. V was shortened by 0 bases and J by 6 bases, with 8 bases between the two germline ends. CDR1 SGHDN and CDR2 FVKESK come from the germline V gene. The CDR3 DNA sequence: TGTGCCAGCAGCCAAGACATCAGGCAGACCCAGTACTTC. It specifies CASSQDIRQTQYF.

The chain carries TRBV18 and TRBJ2-5, with D possibly TRBD2 on 6 matching bases. The J call is in doubt because the DNA end fits TRBJ2-7 better. The CDR3 spans 14 residues. The V gene's germline CDR1 is KGHSH and CDR2 LQKENI. This CDR3 is CASSPLRDSGEQYF. In DNA, the CDR3 is TGTGCCAGCTCACCCCTCCGGGACTCCGGCGAGCAGTACTTC.

This clonotype was counted between two and nine times. The chain links TRBV29-1 to TRBJ1-5; weak D call: TRBD1 (5 bases). Germline CDR1 and CDR2: SQVTM and ANQGSEA. V was pared by 4 bases and J by 3 bases, with 10 bases between. This CDR3 is built from 13 residues. CDR3 loop: CSVGDSSNQPQHF. CDR3 DNA: TGCAGCGTTGGTGACAGCTCCAATCAGCCCCAGCATTTT.

This clonotype turned up a few times. This chain links TRBV29-1 with TRBJ1-2, with D possibly matching TRBD1 (5 bases). CDR1 and CDR2 (germline): SQVTM, ANQGSEA. Trimming cost V 1 base and J 6 bases, with 12 bases left between them. The CDR3 spans 13 residues. DNA of the CDR3: TGCAGCGTTGAAGGAGGGGTTCGCGATGGCTACACCTTC. Protein: CSVEGGVRDGYTF.